A single sample is the source of the 21 T cell receptor beta chains below, sequenced in a study of OX40 agonist ivuxolimab in advanced cancers. TCRdb's copy holds only in-frame clones and misses some; the assay was immunoSEQ multiplex PCR. Of more than 80,000 clones listed, 86% are singletons. Sample: CD4+ or CD8+ T cells sorted from blood, taken in a trial of the OX40 agonist ivuxolimab. These TCRs come from an adult with an advanced solid tumor such as melanoma, head and neck, liver or kidney cancer.

The chain recombines TRBV5-1 with TRBJ2-5; the D gene is possibly TRBD2 (6 bases). The CDR3 contains 15 residues. V was shortened by 4 bases and J by 1 base, with 14 bases between the two germline ends. Germline V gene data show CDR1 as SGHRS and CDR2 as YFSETQ. CDR3 DNA sequence: TGCGCCAGCAGCGAGCGGACTATCCCCCAAGAGACCCAGTACTTC. Its translation is CASSERTIPQETQYF.

The rearrangement uses TRBV2 and TRBJ2-7; D remains unclear. Deletions cut 6 bases from V and 7 bases from J, with 16 bases between. Germline V gene data show CDR1 as SNHLY and CDR2 as FYNNEI. The CDR3 spans 13 residues. CDR3 sequence: CASSAGPLDEQYF. The CDR3 coding sequence is TGTGCCAGCAGCGCCGGGCCGCTGGATGAGCAGTACTTC.

This clone was seen more than once but under ten times. The chain combines TRBV5-6 with TRBJ1-6; 9 bases are a match to TRBD1. This CDR3 contains 14 residues. The J segment lost 8 bases and the V segment lost 3 bases, leaving 3 bases of the junction unmatched. CDR1 and CDR2 (germline): SGHDT, YYEEEE. In DNA form, the CDR3 reads TGTGCCAGCAGCTCCCGGGACAGGGATTCACCCCTCCACTTT. This gives the protein CASSSRDRDSPLHF.

The chain carries TRBV27 and TRBJ2-1; 7 positions agree with TRBD1. Trimming removed 3 bases from V and 12 bases from J; junction bases left unmatched: 5. Germline CDR1 MNHEY, CDR2 SMNVEV (reference sequence). CDR3 length: 12 amino acids. DNA of the CDR3: TGTGCCAGCAGTTTCCCACAGGGGATGCAGTTCTTC. This translates into CASSFPQGMQFF.

The rearrangement uses TRBV5-1 and TRBJ2-2; D remains ambiguous. CDR1 is SGHRS and CDR2 is YFSETQ in the germline V gene. CDR3 length: 17 amino acids. The V end was cut by 2 bases, the J end by 0 bases, with 14 bases between. This chain's CDR3 is CASSFRTEHTNTGELFF. The CDR3 DNA reads as TGCGCCAGCAGCTTTCGAACGGAGCACACGAACACCGGGGAGCTGTTTTTT. Full variable domain (missing parts from reference TRBV5-1 and TRBJ2-2): KAGVTQTPRYLIKTRGQQVTLSCSPISGHRSVSWYQQTPGQGLQFLFEYFSETQRNKGNFPGRFSGRQFSNSRSEMNVSTLELGDSALYLCASSFRTEHTNTGELFFGEGSRLTVL.

The genes are TRBV2 and TRBJ2-1; D call uncertain. Germline V gives CDR1 SNHLY, CDR2 FYNNEI. The CDR3 has 12 residues. The V end lost 6 bases, the J end lost 8 bases, and 11 bases lay between the germline ends. The CDR3 loop reads CASSEEPHEQFF. The CDR3 nucleotides are TGTGCCAGCAGCGAGGAACCCCATGAGCAGTTCTTC.

The chain carries TRBV7-2 and TRBJ2-1; D call uncertain. Trimming removed 4 bases from V and 9 bases from J, with 28 bases in between. CDR1 SGHTA and CDR2 FQGNSA come from the germline V gene. The CDR3 has 18 residues. The CDR3 DNA is TGTGCCAGCAGCTCCCCCCTAGGAGCTAGTCCCCCAATGAGTGAGCAGTTCTTC. Encoded protein: CASSSPLGASPPMSEQFF.

V and J are TRBV28 and TRBJ1-4; D call uncertain. Trimming took 2 bases from V and 8 from J, leaving 12 bases between them. CDR3 length equals 14 residues. Germline assignment: CDR1 MDHEN and CDR2 SYDVKM. The CDR3 DNA reads TGTGCCAGCAGTTTACCGACTGCGGGAGAAAAACTGTTTTTT. Translation gives CASSLPTAGEKLFF.

The rearrangement joins TRBV19 to TRBJ1-5; 10 nucleotides match TRBD1. V shed 7 bases, J shed 5 bases, and the junction held 11 bases outside the gene matches. This CDR3 comprises 16 residues. Germline loops: CDR1 LNHDA, CDR2 SQIVND (reference sequence). The CDR3 nucleotides read TGTGCCAGTATGCATCGTCTGGGACAGGGGTATCAGCCCCAGCATTTT. Translation gives CASMHRLGQGYQPQHF.

V and J are TRBV6-5 and TRBJ2-3; TRBD2 aligns across 8 bases. Germline-derived CDR1 and CDR2 are MNHEY and SVGAGI. This CDR3 spans 16 amino acids. After removal of 0 bases from V and 8 bases from J, the junction contained 10 bases not matched to a gene. The CDR3 reads CASSYSSSGGEGTQYF. CDR3 DNA: TGTGCCAGCAGTTACTCATCTTCCGGGGGGGAAGGTACGCAGTATTTT.

The V and J genes are TRBV4-2 and TRBJ2-7, with D perhaps matching TRBD2 (6 bases). This CDR3 spans 15 amino acids. The ends were cut back, 2 bases at V and 4 bases at J, with 15 bases in the middle. Germline V CDR1 and CDR2: LGHNA, YNFKEQ. Here the CDR3 reads CASSQRDSPPYEQYF. As DNA, the CDR3 is TGTGCCAGCAGCCAACGGGACTCACCCCCGTACGAGCAGTACTTC.

V is TRBV5-1 and J is TRBJ2-5, with 9 bases lining up with TRBD1. CDR1 and CDR2 (germline): SGHRS, YFSETQ. V was clipped by 4 bases and J by 2 bases; unmatched bases: 9. The CDR3 covers 16 residues. CDR3 sequence reads: CASSQSLGTGQETQYF. The CDR3 DNA reads TGCGCCAGCAGCCAGAGCTTAGGGACAGGGCAAGAGACCCAGTACTTC.

The chain combines TRBV10-3 with TRBJ1-2; D is undetermined. The CDR3 runs 14 residues. V lost 3 bases, J lost 4 bases, and 12 bases lay in between. The germline CDR1 and CDR2 sequences are ENHRY and SYGVKD. This CDR3 is CAISDWQILYGYTF. The CDR3 DNA follows: TGTGCCATCAGTGATTGGCAGATCCTCTATGGCTACACCTTC.

This chain joins TRBV7-6 and TRBJ2-2, with a possible D match to TRBD2 (5 bases). The CDR3 spans 17 residues. Germline V gene lookup returns CDR1 SGHVS and CDR2 FNYEAQ. Between the trimmed V and J ends, which lost 1 base and 5 bases, there was a span of 17 bases. CDR3 residues: CASSLVASSPETGELFF. The CDR3, as DNA: TGTGCCAGCAGCTTAGTCGCGTCTAGCCCCGAGACCGGGGAGCTGTTTTTT. The full variable domain, with the rest looked up from reference TRBV7-6 and TRBJ2-2, is GAGVSQSPRYKVTKRGQDVALRCDPISGHVSLYWYRQALGQGPEFLTYFNYEAQQDKSGLPNDRFSAERPEGSISTLTIQRTEQRDSAMYRCASSLVASSPETGELFFGEGSRLTVL.

The V gene is TRBV5-1, the J gene TRBJ1-1; 11 positions match TRBD1. The CDR3 length is 17 residues. The trim removed 2 bases at V and 1 base at J, leaving 7 bases unmatched. Germline-derived CDR1 and CDR2 are SGHRS and YFSETQ. The CDR3 spells CASSLPGTGGTNTEAFF. The CDR3 nucleotides are TGCGCCAGCAGCTTACCCGGGACAGGGGGGACGAACACTGAAGCTTTCTTT.

As concerns this clone: At one end the junction does not follow the germline gene, possibly because of a read error. The CDR3: CASRRSGTSSHEQYF. CDR3 bases: TGTGCCAGCAGGCGATCCGGGACTAGCTCCCACGAGCAGTACTTC. The chain uses TRBV6-5 and TRBJ2-7; 9 nucleotides line up with TRBD2. The CDR3 covers 15 residues. Germline V gene sequence: CDR1 MNHEY, CDR2 SVGAGI.

The chain links TRBV6-1 to TRBJ1-1; tentative D call: TRBD1 (6 bases). The CDR3 has 14 amino acids. Germline assignment: CDR1 MNHNS and CDR2 SASEGT. V dropped 6 bases and J dropped 3 bases, with 14 bases sitting between them. This CDR3 reads CASSETGGDTEAFF. Written as DNA, the CDR3 is TGTGCCAGCAGCGAGACAGGTGGGGACACTGAAGCTTTCTTT.

The chain joins TRBV19 to TRBJ2-1; D not certain. Germline CDR1 LNHDA, CDR2 SQIVND (reference sequence). This CDR3 contains 12 residues. The CDR3 DNA reads TGTGCGGCCGGACGTTCGCGGAATGAGCAGTTCTTC. This sequence encodes CAAGRSRNEQFF.

This sequence joins TRBV5-1 and TRBJ2-3; 14 bases align to TRBD2. Germline V CDR1 and CDR2: SGHRS, YFSETQ. There are 19 residues in the CDR3. Trimming at V came to 1 base and at J to 0 bases, leaving 7 bases not matched to a gene. The CDR3 protein is CASSLLGTSGSPSTDTQYF. Here the CDR3 DNA reads TGCGCCAGCAGCTTGCTAGGGACTAGCGGGAGCCCTAGCACAGATACGCAGTATTTT. The full variable domain, completed using reference TRBV5-1 and TRBJ2-3, is KAGVTQTPRYLIKTRGQQVTLSCSPISGHRSVSWYQQTPGQGLQFLFEYFSETQRNKGNFPGRFSGRQFSNSRSEMNVSTLELGDSALYLCASSLLGTSGSPSTDTQYFGPGTRLTVL.

The V and J genes are TRBV9 and TRBJ2-3, with 7 nucleotides matching TRBD2. CDR1 and CDR2 from the germline V gene are SGDLS and YYNGEE. Trimming cost V 3 bases and J 0 bases; bases outside gene matches: 1. The CDR3 contains 14 residues. The CDR3 sequence: CASSATSSTDTQYF. The CDR3 coding sequence is TGTGCCAGCAGCGCGACTAGCAGCACAGATACGCAGTATTTT.

The genes are TRBV29-1 and TRBJ1-5; D ambiguous. CDR1 is SQVTM and CDR2 is ANQGSEA in the germline V gene. The CDR3 spans 13 residues. The V end lost 8 bases, the J end lost 10 bases, and 21 bases lay between the germline ends. The CDR3 spells CSMTSGPDSPQHF. CDR3 DNA: TGCAGCATGACATCGGGTCCAGATAGTCCCCAGCATTTT. Complete variable domain (other parts from reference TRBV29-1 and TRBJ1-5): SAVISQKPSRDICQRGTSLTIQCQVDSQVTMMFWYRQQPGQSLTLIATANQGSEATYESGFVIDKFPISRPNLTFSTLTVSNMSPEDSSIYLCSMTSGPDSPQHFGDGTRLSIL.